The sequence of this T cell receptor (beta chain) was determined in a study of T cell repertoires in cytomegalovirus infection. Study in general: From public TCR beta signatures came an indication of both CMV infection and matching HLA type. General study points: Within the response measured ex vivo, HLA-C-restricted CMV-specific TCR beta clonotypes were dominant. Frequencies of public TCR beta families were cumulated, and this identified carriers of CMV plus the relevant HLA.

This clonotype was detected only a few times. Its antigen is unidentified. MiXCR, applied by TCRdb to the reads, yields one record per CDR3 protein. The data contain under 850,000 distinct CDR3 sequences, less than 40% of them singletons. Germline V gives CDR1 MNHNS, CDR2 SASEGT. With V trimmed by 2 bases and J by 5 bases, 10 bases remained unmatched. The length of the CDR3 is 16 residues. The chain links TRBV6-1 to TRBJ2-3, with 7 bases lining up with TRBD1. This sequence originates from a human donor in good health (CMV status not recorded). Some clones in this sample may be carry-over from other donors' samples. Material: PBMCs. CDR3 in amino acids: CASSEMTGKRGDTQYF. The CDR3 coding sequence is TGTGCCAGCAGTGAAATGACAGGGAAACGGGGAGATACGCAGTATTTT.